This passage covers 29 T cell receptor beta chains from one sample sequenced in a study of T cell repertoires in ileal Crohn's disease. Produced via immunoSEQ multiplex PCR; TCRdb's table is partial and in-frame only. Of 17,000 or so clones listed, roughly 88% were seen once; the top ten hold 4.5% to 6%. Sequencing used ileal tissue. These TCRs come from an adult with Crohn's disease.

The V gene is TRBV9, the J gene TRBJ2-2; TRBD2 agrees at 7 bases. Germline V CDR1 and CDR2: SGDLS, YYNGEE. There are 15 residues in the CDR3. The V and J ends lost 3 bases and 1 base, in that order; junction bases with no gene match: 3. This CDR3 is CASSAGLQNTGELFF. Here the CDR3 DNA reads TGTGCCAGCAGCGCGGGACTACAGAACACCGGGGAGCTGTTTTTT.

V is TRBV5-1 and J is TRBJ2-1; 11 bases align to TRBD2. Germline V gene sequence: CDR1 SGHRS, CDR2 YFSETQ. The CDR3 length is 15 residues. Germline trimming cut 4 bases from V and 3 bases from J; bases unmatched to any gene: 3. CDR3 sequence reads: CASSTGLADYNEQFF. The CDR3 DNA sequence: TGCGCCAGCAGCACGGGACTAGCGGACTACAATGAGCAGTTCTTC.

The V call is TRBV15, the J call TRBJ2-5, with TRBD2 identical over 7 bases. Germline CDR1 LNHNV, CDR2 YYDKDF (reference sequence). Trimming took 3 bases from V and 4 from J; bases not matched to a gene: 2. The CDR3 sequence is 13 residues long. The DNA of the CDR3 is TGTGCCACCAGCAGTGGGAGGGGAGAGACCCAGTACTTC. This sequence encodes CATSSGRGETQYF.

CDR3 region: CASSEYAAGAYEQYF. The CDR3 bases are TGTGCCAGCAGTGAATACGCGGCCGGAGCCTACGAGCAGTACTTC. The chain combines TRBV6-1 with TRBJ2-7; D gene unclear. The CDR3 totals 15 residues. CDR1 is MNHNS and CDR2 is SASEGT in the germline V gene. The V end lost 2 bases, the J end lost 2 bases, and 13 bases lay between the germline ends.

The J gene is TRBJ2-5, the V gene TRBV9, with D perhaps TRBD2 (5 bases). CDR1 and CDR2 from the germline V gene are SGDLS and YYNGEE. The CDR3 length is 16 residues. V gave up 0 bases and J gave up 5 bases, with 17 bases separating them. As DNA, the CDR3 is TGTGCCAGCAGCGTAGCTACCGGGAATATGGGGGAGACCCAGTACTTC. Its translation is CASSVATGNMGETQYF.

This clone appeared once. The V gene is TRBV4-2, the J gene TRBJ2-7, with 12 bases matching TRBD2. This CDR3 contains 15 residues. CDR1 LGHNA and CDR2 YNFKEQ come from the germline V gene. V was clipped by 6 bases and J by 4 bases; unmatched bases: 7. The CDR3 DNA follows: TGTGCCAGCAGAATATCGACTAGCGGGAGTTACGAGCAGTACTTC. Its translation: CASRISTSGSYEQYF.

The chain is built from TRBV5-1 and TRBJ2-7, with TRBD1 matching over 9 bases. There are 15 residues in the CDR3. Germline loops: CDR1 SGHRS, CDR2 YFSETQ. V shed 3 bases and J 6 bases; nucleotides not matched to a gene: 10. This chain's CDR3 is CASSYVPGQGGEQYF. DNA for the CDR3: TGCGCCAGCAGCTACGTCCCGGGACAGGGAGGCGAGCAGTACTTC.

The rearrangement links TRBV2 to TRBJ2-1; 8 bases are shared with TRBD2. The germline CDR1 and CDR2 sequences are SNHLY and FYNNEI. The V segment lost 5 bases and the J segment 9 bases; nucleotides outside the gene matches: 6. CDR3 length equals 13 residues. CDR3 sequence: CASSSGLALEQFF. For the CDR3, the DNA is TGTGCCAGCAGTTCCGGACTAGCTCTTGAGCAGTTCTTC. Full variable domain (outside the CDR3, taken from reference TRBV2 and TRBJ2-1): EPEVTQTPSHQVTQMGQEVILRCVPISNHLYFYWYRQILGQKVEFLVSFYNNEISEKSEIFDDQFSVERPDGSNFTLKIRSTKLEDSAMYFCASSSGLALEQFFGPGTRLTVL.

In nucleotides, the CDR3 is TGCGCCAGCTCTGCAGGGGGCTCGAACACCGGGGAGCTGTTTTTT. Residues: CASSAGGSNTGELFF. The chain uses TRBV10-1 and TRBJ2-2; 8 positions match TRBD1. This CDR3 has 15 amino acids. Germline CDR1 is WNHNN and CDR2 is SYGVQD (reference sequence). J gave up 0 bases and V 8 bases, and 5 bases lay outside the gene matches.

The rearrangement joins TRBV9 to TRBJ1-2; D call uncertain. Per germline, CDR1 SGDLS and CDR2 YYNGEE. The CDR3 length is 14 residues. Trimming stripped 0 bases from V and 2 bases from J, with 8 bases between. The CDR3 loop is CASSVGVRNYGYTF. CDR3 in DNA: TGTGCCAGCAGCGTAGGAGTCCGGAACTATGGCTACACCTTC.

The J gene is TRBJ1-1, the V gene TRBV18; D is perhaps TRBD1 (6 bases). V was shortened by 5 bases and J by 4 bases, with 17 bases between the two germline ends. The CDR3 has 15 amino acids. Germline assignment: CDR1 KGHSH and CDR2 LQKENI. CDR3: CASSFAGGEGTEAFF. CDR3 nucleotide sequence: TGTGCCAGCTCATTTGCGGGGGGCGAGGGCACTGAAGCTTTCTTT.

The chain uses TRBV6-5 and TRBJ2-1; the match to TRBD1 covers 12 bases. The CDR3 extends over 15 amino acids. V lost 6 bases, J lost 7 bases, and 7 bases stayed unmatched. Germline CDR1 is MNHEY and CDR2 is SVGAGI. The CDR3 DNA follows: TGTGCCAGCAGAGATTCGGGACAGGGGGCAAATGAGCAGTTCTTC. Its translation is CASRDSGQGANEQFF.

The rearrangement uses TRBV4-1 and TRBJ2-7, with D possibly being TRBD2 (5 bases). The V end lost 4 bases, the J end lost 6 bases, and 13 bases lay between the germline ends. Germline values: CDR1 MGHRA, CDR2 YSYEKL. This CDR3 comprises 13 residues. The CDR3: CASSLLGGSEQYF. The CDR3 DNA sequence: TGCGCCAGCAGCCTCCTGGGTGGGAGCGAGCAGTACTTC.

The rearrangement uses TRBV6-5 and TRBJ1-2; weak D call: TRBD1 (5 bases). This CDR3 has 13 residues. The germline CDR1 and CDR2 sequences are MNHEY and SVGAGI. V was clipped by 3 bases and J by 4 bases, with 9 bases between them. Here the CDR3 DNA reads TGTGCCAGCAGTTATGGTAGGGGCTATGGCTACACCTTC. This sequence encodes CASSYGRGYGYTF.

V usage is TRBV5-4 and J usage is TRBJ2-5; 11 positions match TRBD2. The CDR3 length is 15 residues. Per germline, CDR1 SGHNT and CDR2 YYREEE (reference sequence). The V gene end was trimmed by 4 bases and the J gene end by 3 bases; junction bases not matched to a gene: 5. The CDR3 sequence is CASSLTSGGEETQYF. CDR3 nucleotides: TGTGCCAGCAGCCTTACTAGCGGGGGAGAAGAGACCCAGTACTTC.

In its sample, this clone ranks as medium-sized. The genes are TRBV6-6 and TRBJ2-5; D is unresolved. This CDR3 is 14 amino acids long. Looked up from germline, CDR1 is MNHNY and CDR2 is SVGAGI (reference sequence). V dropped 2 bases and J dropped 2 bases, with 9 bases sitting between them. The CDR3 DNA follows: TGTGCCAGCAGTTACGTGGGCAGTCAAGAGACCCAGTACTTC. As protein: CASSYVGSQETQYF.

This clone was seen just once. This CDR3 is CASHRPGLAGAIANEQFF. In nucleotides, the CDR3 is TGTGCCAGCCACCGCCCGGGACTAGCGGGAGCAATCGCCAATGAGCAGTTCTTC. The V call is TRBV27, the J call TRBJ2-1; 14 positions match TRBD2. V shed 8 bases, J shed 6 bases, and the junction held 15 bases outside the gene matches. The V gene's germline CDR1 is MNHEY and CDR2 SMNVEV (reference sequence). The CDR3 is 18 residues long.

The V and J genes are TRBV9 and TRBJ2-3; 14 nucleotides line up with TRBD2. This CDR3 contains 16 residues. The ends lost 4 bases at V and 4 bases at J; junction bases unmatched: 5. The germline gives CDR1 SGDLS, CDR2 YYNGEE. The CDR3 sequence is CASSSRLAGGSDTQYF. The CDR3 coding sequence is TGTGCCAGCAGCTCTCGACTAGCGGGAGGGTCAGATACGCAGTATTTT.

The J gene is TRBJ2-5, the V gene TRBV28, with 8 bases fitting TRBD2. Germline V CDR1 and CDR2: MDHEN, SYDVKM. V was clipped by 3 bases and J by 11 bases; unmatched bases: 17. The length of the CDR3 is 16 residues. As DNA, the CDR3 is TGTGCCAGCAGTTTGGAAGCGGGAGTCTTTCTGTGGGAGCAGTACTTC. Translating it yields CASSLEAGVFLWEQYF. Using reference TRBV28 and TRBJ2-5 for the parts outside the CDR3, the full variable domain is DVKVTQSSRYLVKRTGEKVFLECVQDMDHENMFWYRQDPGLGLRLIYFSYDVKMKEKGDIPEGYSVSREKKERFSLILESASTNQTSMYLCASSLEAGVFLWEQYFGPGTRLLVL.

The chain is built from TRBV29-1 and TRBJ1-5; the match to TRBD1 covers 7 bases. The CDR3 is 12 residues long. CDR1 is SQVTM and CDR2 is ANQGSEA in the germline V gene. The trim removed 6 bases at V and 4 bases at J, leaving 3 bases unmatched. Here the CDR3 reads CSVRQGNQPQHF. CDR3 in DNA: TGCAGCGTCCGACAGGGAAATCAGCCCCAGCATTTT.

This clone was detected once. The V call is TRBV5-6, the J call TRBJ2-2; D uncertain. The CDR3 is 12 amino acids. V was cut by 0 bases and J by 6 bases, with 3 bases left in between. Germline assignment: CDR1 SGHDT and CDR2 YYEEEE. CDR3 sequence (DNA): TGTGCCAGCAGCTTGGTCGCCGGGGAGCTGTTTTTT. Translated: CASSLVAGELFF.

The chain joins TRBV4-1 to TRBJ2-5; a weak D match, TRBD1 (5 bases). The V gene lost 1 base and the J gene lost 4 bases, with 13 bases spanning the gap. The CDR3 is 15 amino acids. Germline-derived CDR1 and CDR2 are MGHRA and YSYEKL. Written as DNA, the CDR3 is TGCGCCAGCAGCCAAGTTGAATCTACAGGAGAGACCCAGTACTTC. This encodes CASSQVESTGETQYF.

In DNA, the CDR3 is TGTGCCAGTAGTATACTTGGTTTACAGGGTACGCGGGGCTACACCTTC. Translating it yields CASSILGLQGTRGYTF. The V gene is TRBV19, the J gene TRBJ1-2; D may be TRBD1 (6 bases). V lost 2 bases and J 8 bases, leaving 21 bases between the germline ends. This CDR3 is built from 16 residues. Per germline, CDR1 LNHDA and CDR2 SQIVND (reference sequence). The variable domain in full, with the rest retrieved from reference TRBV19 and TRBJ1-2, is DGGITQSPKYLFRKEGQNVTLSCEQNLNHDAMYWYRQDPGQGLRLIYYSQIVNDFQKGDIAEGYSVSREKKESFPLTVTSAQKNPTAFYLCASSILGLQGTRGYTFGSGTRLTVV.

The V call is TRBV6-1, the J call TRBJ2-6; 8 bases fit TRBD1. V trimming: 6 bases; J trimming: 4 bases; junction bases outside the gene matches: 5. CDR3 size: 15 residues. The germline gives CDR1 MNHNS, CDR2 SASEGT. CDR3 in DNA: TGTGCCAGCAGCGACAGGGGATCGGGGGCCAACGTCCTGACTTTC. Translated: CASSDRGSGANVLTF.

The chain employs TRBV6-1 and TRBJ2-5, with TRBD1 identical over 10 bases. Germline assignment: CDR1 MNHNS and CDR2 SASEGT. The J segment lost 3 bases and the V segment lost 4 bases, leaving 11 bases of the junction unmatched. CDR3 length: 17 residues. In DNA form, the CDR3 reads TGTGCCAGCAGTGCTCGCCGACAGGGGGCTGGTAAAGAGACCCAGTACTTC. Translation: CASSARRQGAGKETQYF.

The rearrangement uses TRBV30 and TRBJ2-3, with a tentative D call TRBD2 (7 bases). CDR1 is GTSNPN and CDR2 is SVGIG in the germline V gene (reference sequence). This CDR3 is built from 15 residues. Trimming left V 2 bases short and J 2 bases short, with 14 bases between. This CDR3 reads CAWSLGGRYTDTQYF. DNA of the CDR3: TGTGCCTGGAGTTTGGGGGGGCGGTACACAGATACGCAGTATTTT.

The chain is built from TRBV2 and TRBJ1-1; D might be TRBD1 (5 bases). The germline V gene encodes CDR1 SNHLY and CDR2 FYNNEI. Trimming removed 7 bases from V and 2 bases from J, with 11 bases in between. The CDR3 has 13 amino acids. The CDR3 DNA follows: TGTGCCAGCAACGGCGGGACTAACACTGAAGCTTTCTTT. This codes for CASNGGTNTEAFF.

The rearrangement links TRBV5-1 to TRBJ2-5, with 9 bases aligning to TRBD2. This CDR3 contains 15 residues. The germline gives CDR1 SGHRS, CDR2 YFSETQ. Trimming cost V 0 bases and J 2 bases; bases outside gene matches: 2. The CDR3: CASSLGLAEQETQYF. CDR3 in DNA: TGCGCCAGCAGCTTGGGACTAGCGGAGCAAGAGACCCAGTACTTC.

This clone has more than one count but fewer than ten. The chain uses TRBV18 and TRBJ2-7; 7 bases match TRBD2. CDR3 length: 13 residues. With V trimmed by 5 bases and J by 7 bases, 8 bases remained unmatched. Looked up from germline, CDR1 is KGHSH and CDR2 is LQKENI. CDR3 residues: CASSASGMGEQYF. CDR3 sequence (DNA): TGTGCCAGCTCAGCTAGCGGCATGGGAGAGCAGTACTTC.